The 16 T cell receptor beta chains reported below all come from one sample, sequenced in a study of graft-versus-host responses after intestinal transplantation. Data came from immunoSEQ multiplex PCR; TCRdb stores just in-frame clones and leaves some out. The sample shows some 86,000 clones, around 91% of them seen only once. The antigens of these receptors remain unknown. The starting material was unstimulated CD4+ T cells sorted from spleen or lymph node cells, obtained before intestinal transplant. The receptor source for this set is a human donor who received an intestinal transplant.

The chain uses TRBV19 and TRBJ1-2; 7 nucleotides match TRBD1. The CDR3 runs 14 residues. V lost 3 bases to trimming and J lost 4 bases; unmatched junction nucleotides: 5. Germline values: CDR1 LNHDA, CDR2 SQIVND (reference sequence). The CDR3 sequence: CASSISRGSYGYTF. As DNA, the CDR3 is TGTGCCAGTAGTATTTCCAGGGGGAGCTATGGCTACACCTTC.

The chain links TRBV7-9 to TRBJ2-2; TRBD1 matches 7 bases. Germline-derived CDR1 and CDR2 are SEHNR and FQNEAQ (reference sequence). CDR3 size: 16 residues. Trimming removed 5 bases from V and 2 bases from J; junction bases left unmatched: 8. The CDR3 loop reads CASSHPTGINTGELFF. Here the CDR3 DNA reads TGTGCCAGCAGCCACCCGACAGGGATTAACACCGGGGAGCTGTTTTTT.

The chain carries TRBV5-6 and TRBJ2-2, with 10 bases lining up with TRBD1. J lost 0 bases, V lost 2 bases, and 7 bases had no gene match. The CDR3 extends over 18 amino acids. CDR1 is SGHDT, CDR2 YYEEEE, per germline. CDR3 in amino acids: CASSLGAGQGANTGELFF. The CDR3 coding sequence is TGTGCCAGCAGCTTAGGGGCAGGACAGGGGGCGAACACCGGGGAGCTGTTTTTT.

V is TRBV6-5 and J is TRBJ2-7; tentative D call: TRBD2 (6 bases). The V and J ends lost 3 bases and 4 bases respectively, with 13 bases between them. CDR3 size: 14 residues. Germline values: CDR1 MNHEY, CDR2 SVGAGI. The CDR3 region is CASSYSPGVYEQYF. Written as DNA, the CDR3 is TGTGCCAGCAGTTATTCCCCGGGGGTATACGAGCAGTACTTC.

This chain links TRBV18 with TRBJ2-3; 9 bases are shared with TRBD2. Per germline, CDR1 KGHSH and CDR2 LQKENI. Trimming cost V 6 bases and J 2 bases; bases outside gene matches: 3. The CDR3 has 14 residues. The CDR3 bases are TGTGCCAGCTCCAGGACTAGCGACACAGATACGCAGTATTTT. Amino acid sequence: CASSRTSDTDTQYF.

In this sample, this clone turned up once. Other nucleotide sequences from this sample produce the same CDR3. CDR3 sequence reads: CASSIQRRGDTEAFF. CDR3 nucleotides: TGTGCCAGTAGTATACAGCGCAGGGGTGATACTGAAGCTTTCTTT. The rearrangement joins TRBV19 to TRBJ1-1, with D tentatively TRBD1 (6 bases). This CDR3 has 15 amino acids. Between the trimmed V and J ends, which lost 2 bases and 5 bases, there was a span of 15 bases. Germline lookup yields CDR1 LNHDA and CDR2 SQIVND (reference sequence).

The rearrangement links TRBV7-2 to TRBJ2-5; maybe TRBD1 (5 bases). Trimming pared 5 bases from V and 5 bases from J, leaving 15 bases between. From germline, CDR1 is SGHTA and CDR2 FQGNSA. The CDR3 runs to 14 residues. The CDR3 nucleotides read TGTGCCAGCAGCATTAGACAGTTTCGGGAGACCCAGTACTTC. This gives the protein CASSIRQFRETQYF.

The gene calls are TRBV20-1 and TRBJ1-1; possibly TRBD1 for D (5 bases). The CDR3 runs 11 residues. CDR1 DFQATT and CDR2 SNEGSKA come from the germline V gene (reference sequence). V lost 4 bases and J lost 6, with 9 bases in between. This chain's CDR3 is CSANRGPEAFF. CDR3 coding DNA: TGCAGTGCTAATAGGGGTCCTGAAGCTTTCTTT.

This chain connects TRBV6-5 to TRBJ1-1; D gene ambiguous. This CDR3 region has 13 residues. Trimming left V 2 bases short and J 1 base short, with 5 bases between. In germline, CDR1 is MNHEY, CDR2 SVGAGI. This CDR3 reads CASSYNKNTEAFF. CDR3 bases: TGTGCCAGCAGTTACAACAAGAACACTGAAGCTTTCTTT.

The chain joins TRBV19 to TRBJ1-2; the match to TRBD1 covers 8 bases. V lost 5 bases to trimming and J lost 4 bases; unmatched junction nucleotides: 9. Looked up from germline, CDR1 is LNHDA and CDR2 is SQIVND (reference sequence). The CDR3 contains 15 residues. For the CDR3, the DNA is TGTGCCAGTAGTCCCCGGACAGGGTCCTCCTATGGCTACACCTTC. This sequence encodes CASSPRTGSSYGYTF.

The J gene is TRBJ2-3, the V gene TRBV9; D may be TRBD2 (6 bases). Germline values: CDR1 SGDLS, CDR2 YYNGEE. Trimming stripped 4 bases from V and 10 bases from J, with 10 bases between. The CDR3 has 11 amino acids. The CDR3 sequence: CASSRDFSQYF. The CDR3 nucleotides read TGTGCCAGCAGCAGGGACTTTTCGCAGTATTTT.

The chain uses TRBV19 and TRBJ1-2, with TRBD1 as a possible D gene (5 bases). The CDR3 is made up of 16 amino acids. The germline CDR1 and CDR2 sequences are LNHDA and SQIVND (reference sequence). Deletions cut 3 bases from V and 3 bases from J, with 17 bases between. The CDR3 loop is CASSIREQAVHYGYTF. As DNA, the CDR3 is TGTGCCAGTAGTATTAGGGAACAGGCGGTCCACTATGGCTACACCTTC.

The chain carries TRBV10-3 and TRBJ2-2; D is perhaps TRBD2 (5 bases). This CDR3 is built from 15 residues. Deletions cut 6 bases from V and 3 bases from J, with 14 bases between. CDR1 and CDR2 (germline): ENHRY, SYGVKD. The CDR3 DNA sequence: TGTGCCATCAGGCCCATGACCGGGGACACCGGGGAGCTGTTTTTT. Its protein product is CAIRPMTGDTGELFF.

V and J are TRBV10-2 and TRBJ1-6; no clear D. The V end lost 6 bases, the J end lost 3 bases, and 3 bases lay between the germline ends. Germline V gives CDR1 WSHSY, CDR2 SAAADI. This CDR3 spans 12 amino acids. The CDR3 reads CASSVYNSPLHF. DNA for the CDR3: TGCGCCAGCAGCGTCTATAATTCACCCCTCCACTTT.

The chain has TRBV4-1 and TRBJ2-2; D remains unclear. V was shortened by 8 bases and J by 3 bases, with 10 bases between the two germline ends. CDR3 length equals 13 residues. The germline gives CDR1 MGHRA, CDR2 YSYEKL. The DNA of the CDR3 is TGCGCCAGCTCAATCCAGTACACCGGGGAGCTGTTTTTT. Its protein product is CASSIQYTGELFF.

The gene calls are TRBV19 and TRBJ2-5; D may be TRBD1 (6 bases). The ends were cut back, 1 base at V and 2 bases at J, with 11 bases in the middle. Germline CDR1 LNHDA, CDR2 SQIVND (reference sequence). The CDR3 extends over 15 amino acids. The CDR3: CASSIGGTFQETQYF. In nucleotides, the CDR3 is TGTGCCAGTAGTATAGGGGGGACATTTCAAGAGACCCAGTACTTC.